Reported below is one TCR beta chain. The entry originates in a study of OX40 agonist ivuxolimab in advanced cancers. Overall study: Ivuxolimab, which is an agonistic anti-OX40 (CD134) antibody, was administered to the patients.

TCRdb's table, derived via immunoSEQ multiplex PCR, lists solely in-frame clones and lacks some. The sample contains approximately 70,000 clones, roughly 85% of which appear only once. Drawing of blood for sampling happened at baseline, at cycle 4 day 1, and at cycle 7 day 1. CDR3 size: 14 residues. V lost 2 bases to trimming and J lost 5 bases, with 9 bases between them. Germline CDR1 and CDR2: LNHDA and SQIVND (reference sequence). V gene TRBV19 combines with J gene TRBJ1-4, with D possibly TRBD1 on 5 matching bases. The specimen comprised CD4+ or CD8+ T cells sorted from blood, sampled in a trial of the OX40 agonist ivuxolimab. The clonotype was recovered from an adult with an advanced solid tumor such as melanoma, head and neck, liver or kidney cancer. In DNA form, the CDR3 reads TGTGCCAGTAGTATACAGGGAGCCAATGAAAAACTGTTTTTT. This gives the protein CASSIQGANEKLFF.